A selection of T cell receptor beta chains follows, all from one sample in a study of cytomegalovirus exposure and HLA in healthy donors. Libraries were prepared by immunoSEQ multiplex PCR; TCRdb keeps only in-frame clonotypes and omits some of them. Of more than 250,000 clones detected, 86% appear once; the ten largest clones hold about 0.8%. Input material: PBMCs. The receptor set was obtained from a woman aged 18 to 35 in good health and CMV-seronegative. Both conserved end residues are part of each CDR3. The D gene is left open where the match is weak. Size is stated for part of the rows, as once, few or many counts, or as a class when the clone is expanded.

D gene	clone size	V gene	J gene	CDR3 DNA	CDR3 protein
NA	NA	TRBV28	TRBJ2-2	TGTGCCAGCAAAGGGGGAGGGACGAACACCGGGGAGCTGTTTTTT	CASKGGGTNTGELFF
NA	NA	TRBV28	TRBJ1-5	TGTGCCAGCAGTTTATCTCACCCCGGCGTCACCGAGGGCAATCAGCCCCAGCATTTT	CASSLSHPGVTEGNQPQHF
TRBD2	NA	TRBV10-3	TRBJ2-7	TGTGCCATCAGAGAGTCTAGCGGGAGGAAGTACGAGCAGTACTTC	CAIRESSGRKYEQYF
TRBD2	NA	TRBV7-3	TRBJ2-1	TGTGCCAGCAGCTTTACAGCGGGGGACAATGAGCAGTTCTTC	CASSFTAGDNEQFF
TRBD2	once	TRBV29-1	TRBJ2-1	TGCAGCGTTGAAGGTTGGATCTTAAGCGGGAGTTCCTACAATGAGCAGTTCTTC	CSVEGWILSGSSYNEQFF
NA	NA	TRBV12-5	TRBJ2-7	TGTGCTAGTGGTTTGGGCGGGGCGACCTACGAGCAGTACTTC	CASGLGGATYEQYF
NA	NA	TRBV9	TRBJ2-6	TGTGCCAGCACCCCCAACCCTAGTAGCTCTGGGGCCAACGTCCTGACTTTC	CASTPNPSSSGANVLTF
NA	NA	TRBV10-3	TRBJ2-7	TGTGCCATCAGTCTGGGGGCGCTGGGTGGAGGCTACGAGCAGTACTTC	CAISLGALGGGYEQYF
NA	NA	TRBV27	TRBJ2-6	TGTGCCAGCAGTTTTACTGGGGCCAACGTCCTGACTTTC	CASSFTGANVLTF
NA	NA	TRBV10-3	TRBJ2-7	TGTGCCACCCGACCAAGGGCCGGGGGAGAGCAGTACTTC	CATRPRAGGEQYF
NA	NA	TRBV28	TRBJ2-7	TGTGCCAGCCAACGATGGGCTCCCTACGAGCAGTACTTC	CASQRWAPYEQYF
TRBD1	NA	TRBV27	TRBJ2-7	TGTGCCAGCAGTCCAAGACAGGGATTTTTCTCCTACGAGCAGTACTTC	CASSPRQGFFSYEQYF
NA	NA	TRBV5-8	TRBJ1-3	TGTGCCAGCAGCCCCACGGCGGGGGCGTTTGGAAACACCATATATTTT	CASSPTAGAFGNTIYF
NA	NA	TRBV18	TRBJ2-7	TGTGCCAGCTCACCAAGACAGGACTCCTACGAGCAGTACTTC	CASSPRQDSYEQYF
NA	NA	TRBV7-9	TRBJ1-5	TGTGCCAGCAGCTTCGGTGATCAGCCCCAGCATTTT	CASSFGDQPQHF
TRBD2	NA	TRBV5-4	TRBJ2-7	TGTGCCAGCAGCTTGGGCCTAGCGGGAGGCCCCGAGCAGTACTTC	CASSLGLAGGPEQYF
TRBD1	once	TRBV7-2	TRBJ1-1	TGTGCCAGCAGCTATACAGGGGGGAACACTGAAGCTTTCTTT	CASSYTGGNTEAFF
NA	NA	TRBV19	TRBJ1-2	TGTGCCAGTAGGCCTCGAGACAGGAACTATGGCTACACCTTC	CASRPRDRNYGYTF
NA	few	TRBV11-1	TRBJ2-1	TGTGCCAGCAGCGTACCGCAGGGCAATGAGCAGTTCTTC	CASSVPQGNEQFF
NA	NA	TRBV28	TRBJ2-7	TGTGCCAGCTTGAGCGCGCGTCGAGAGCAGTACTTC	CASLSARREQYF
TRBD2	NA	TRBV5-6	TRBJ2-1	TGTGCCAGCGCCGGGACTAGCGGTTCCTACAATGAGCAGTTCTTC	CASAGTSGSYNEQFF
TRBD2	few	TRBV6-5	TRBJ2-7	TGTGCCAGCAGCAGGACTAGCGGGAGGTACGAGCAGTACTTC	CASSRTSGRYEQYF
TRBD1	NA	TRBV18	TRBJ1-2	TGTGCCAGCCATCGGGACAGGGGGCGCACCTATGGCTACACCTTC	CASHRDRGRTYGYTF
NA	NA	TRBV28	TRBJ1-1	TGTGCCAGCAGTTCGGGACTGCGTGAAGCTTTCTTT	CASSSGLREAFF
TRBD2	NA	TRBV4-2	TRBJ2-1	TGTGCCAGCAGCCAAGATCGTCGGACTAGCGGTAACAATGAGCAGTTCTTC	CASSQDRRTSGNNEQFF